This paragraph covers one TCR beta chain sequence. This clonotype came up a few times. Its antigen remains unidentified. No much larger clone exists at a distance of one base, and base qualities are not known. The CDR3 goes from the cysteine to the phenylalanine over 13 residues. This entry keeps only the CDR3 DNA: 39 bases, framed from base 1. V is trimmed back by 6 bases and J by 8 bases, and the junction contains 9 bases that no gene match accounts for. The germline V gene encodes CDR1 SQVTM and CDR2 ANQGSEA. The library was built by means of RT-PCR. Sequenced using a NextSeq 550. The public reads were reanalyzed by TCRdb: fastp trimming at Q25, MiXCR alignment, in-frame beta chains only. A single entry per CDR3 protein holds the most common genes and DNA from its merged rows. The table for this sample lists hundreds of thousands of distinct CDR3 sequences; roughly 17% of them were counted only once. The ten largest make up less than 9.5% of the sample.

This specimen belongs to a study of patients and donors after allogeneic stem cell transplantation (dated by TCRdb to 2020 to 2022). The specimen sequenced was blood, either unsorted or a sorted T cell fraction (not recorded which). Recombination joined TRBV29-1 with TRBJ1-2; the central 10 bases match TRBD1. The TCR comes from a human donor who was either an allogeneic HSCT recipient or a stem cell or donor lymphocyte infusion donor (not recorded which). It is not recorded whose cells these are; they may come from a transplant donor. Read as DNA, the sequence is TGCAGCGTAGAACGACAGGGGGCGGGCGGCTACACCTTC. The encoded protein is CSVERQGAGGYTF.